Listed below are T cell receptor beta chains from one sample, sequenced in a study of Graves' ophthalmopathy and Graves' hyperthyroidism. TCRdb reanalysed the multiplex PCR reads using MiXCR and keeps one entry per CDR3 protein. The sample consists of about 390,000 distinct CDR3 sequences, approximately 15% of them appearing once. What was sequenced was peripheral blood. The receptors were sampled from a woman between 18 and 30 years old with stable Graves' hyperthyroidism. CDR3s include the opening cysteine and the closing phenylalanine or tryptophan. Clone size, where shown, is once, few, many, or a class for clones that have expanded.

v_gene | abundance | CDR3aa
TRBV12-3/TRBV12-4 | many | CASSLTGEGTEAFF
TRBV15 | many | CATSRDWEAELFF
TRBV20-1 | many | CSARGLYGYTF
TRBV9 | many | CASSVAGSSAPLHF
TRBV4-2 | many | CASSQDGRGTYEQYF
TRBV11-2 | many | CASSLVTGTGETEAFF
TRBV11-2 | many | CASSLVKGLSHEQYF
TRBV12-3/TRBV12-4 | many | CASSRGPYEQYF
TRBV12-3/TRBV12-4 | many | CASSPGLPGELFF
TRBV19 | - | CASSITKNIQYF
TRBV5-1 | - | CASSFRDRTYGYTF
TRBV5-1 | many | CASSLDGGRYQPQHF
TRBV6-1 | many | CASSERQTHYGYTF
TRBV12-3/TRBV12-4 | many | CASSPQATGELFF
TRBV27 | - | CASSSLAGQDTQYF
TRBV18 | many | CASSPSTSPYEQYF
TRBV20-1 | - | CSATKTGGRDTEAFF
TRBV2 | many | CASTLPGTTYGYTF
TRBV19 | - | CASSMAGALNSPLHF
TRBV6-5 | many | CASSYSPETGELFF
TRBV7-2 | - | CASSLSLNGNTIYF
TRBV6-2/TRBV6-3 | many | CASSDSLGQLYGYTF
TRBV7-8 | - | CASSSRTAGSKNIKYF